A single T cell receptor beta chain is shown here with its context. Its ends do not fully match the called genes, so a read error is possible. Germline assignment: CDR1 SGHVS and CDR2 FNYEAQ. This CDR3 has 15 amino acids. Original methodology: Reference gene primers were amplified, and this amplification served to estimate nucleated cell counts. TCRdb keeps only in-frame clones here, not all; method: immunoSEQ multiplex PCR. V, J and clone size are taken as reported in that table, and D and trimming were inferred from the DNA itself. The table shows 200,000 to 300,000 clones, with more than 70% occurring only once. The source of the sample is a study of blood T cell repertoires in COVID-19. For the study at large: Italy, Spain and the United States were the sources of the convalescent and acute COVID-19 samples. The cDNA or gDNA used as material had been derived from T cells, B-cell-depleted T cells, or PBMCs.

The sample comprised peripheral blood. The origin of this receptor is a woman aged 45-59 years with acute or convalescent COVID-19. This chain links TRBV7-6 with TRBJ1-6; TRBD1 agrees at 11 bases. CDR3 residues: CASSIAGTGGSPLHF. In nucleotides, the CDR3 is TGTGCCAGCAGCATAGCCGGGACAGGGGGTTCACCCCTCCACTTT.